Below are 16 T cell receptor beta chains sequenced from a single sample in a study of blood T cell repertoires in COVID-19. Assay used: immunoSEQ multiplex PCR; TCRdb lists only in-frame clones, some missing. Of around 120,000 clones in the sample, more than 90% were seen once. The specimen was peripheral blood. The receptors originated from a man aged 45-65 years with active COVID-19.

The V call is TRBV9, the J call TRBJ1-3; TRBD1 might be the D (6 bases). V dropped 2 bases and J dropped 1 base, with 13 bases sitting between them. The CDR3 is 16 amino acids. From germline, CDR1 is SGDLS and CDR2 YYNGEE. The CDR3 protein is CASSVSGTPSGNTIYF. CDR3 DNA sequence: TGTGCCAGCAGCGTCTCGGGGACACCTTCTGGAAACACCATATATTTT.

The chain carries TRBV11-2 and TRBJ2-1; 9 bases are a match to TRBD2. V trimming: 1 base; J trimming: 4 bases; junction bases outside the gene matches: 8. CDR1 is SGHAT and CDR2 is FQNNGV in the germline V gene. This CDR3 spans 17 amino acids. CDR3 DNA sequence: TGTGCCAGCAGCTTAGTTAGCAGCGGGAGGATATACAATGAGCAGTTCTTC. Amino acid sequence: CASSLVSSGRIYNEQFF.

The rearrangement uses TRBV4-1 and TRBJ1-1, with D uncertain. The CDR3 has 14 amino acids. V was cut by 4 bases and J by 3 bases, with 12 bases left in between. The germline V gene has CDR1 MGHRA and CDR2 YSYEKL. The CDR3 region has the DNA TGCGCCAGCAGCCCGCGAGGGTTGGACACTGAAGCTTTCTTT. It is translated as CASSPRGLDTEAFF.

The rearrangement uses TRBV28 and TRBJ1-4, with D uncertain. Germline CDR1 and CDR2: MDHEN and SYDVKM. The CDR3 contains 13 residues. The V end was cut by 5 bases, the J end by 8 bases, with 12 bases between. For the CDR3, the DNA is TGTGCCAGCAGTCTCCACTCGGGGGAAAAACTGTTTTTT. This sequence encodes CASSLHSGEKLFF.

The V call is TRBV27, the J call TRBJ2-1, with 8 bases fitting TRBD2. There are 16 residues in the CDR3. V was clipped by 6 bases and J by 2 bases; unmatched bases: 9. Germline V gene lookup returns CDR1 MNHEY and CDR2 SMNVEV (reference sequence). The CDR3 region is CASRDPSGSPYNEQFF. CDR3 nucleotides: TGTGCCAGCAGGGACCCAAGCGGGAGCCCCTACAATGAGCAGTTCTTC.

CDR3 amino acids: CASREQVYSNQPQHF. CDR3 in DNA: TGTGCCAGTAGGGAACAGGTTTATAGCAATCAGCCCCAGCATTTT. The V and J genes are TRBV19 and TRBJ1-5; a possible D gene is TRBD1 (5 bases). Germline V lookup: CDR1 LNHDA, CDR2 SQIVND (reference sequence). The CDR3 consists of 15 residues. Trimming left V 6 bases short and J 0 bases short, with 12 bases between.

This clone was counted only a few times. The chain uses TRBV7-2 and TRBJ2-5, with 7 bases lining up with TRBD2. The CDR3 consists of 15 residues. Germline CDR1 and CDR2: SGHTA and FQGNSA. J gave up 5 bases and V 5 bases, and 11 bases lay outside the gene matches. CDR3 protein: CASSPMSGEWETQYF. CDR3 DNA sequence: TGTGCCAGCAGCCCAATGAGCGGGGAGTGGGAGACCCAGTACTTC.

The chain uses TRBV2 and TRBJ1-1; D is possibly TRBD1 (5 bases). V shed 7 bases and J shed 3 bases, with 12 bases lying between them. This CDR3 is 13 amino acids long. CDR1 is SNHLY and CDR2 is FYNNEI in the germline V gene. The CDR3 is CASIFGAYTEAFF. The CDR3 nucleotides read TGTGCCAGCATTTTTGGGGCCTACACTGAAGCTTTCTTT.

The chain's CDR3 is CASSEEGWDTEAFF. CDR3 DNA sequence: TGCGCCAGCAGTGAGGAGGGATGGGACACTGAAGCTTTCTTT. The chain employs TRBV10-1 and TRBJ1-1, with D uncertain. The V end was cut by 2 bases, the J end by 3 bases, with 10 bases between. The CDR3 runs 14 residues. From germline, CDR1 is WNHNN and CDR2 SYGVQD (reference sequence).

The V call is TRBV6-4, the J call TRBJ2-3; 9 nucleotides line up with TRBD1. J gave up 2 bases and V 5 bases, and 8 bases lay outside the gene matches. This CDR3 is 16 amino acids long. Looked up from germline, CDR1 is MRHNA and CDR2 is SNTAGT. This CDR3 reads CASSKRGTGNTDTQYF. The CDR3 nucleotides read TGTGCCAGCAGTAAACGAGGGACAGGGAACACAGATACGCAGTATTTT.

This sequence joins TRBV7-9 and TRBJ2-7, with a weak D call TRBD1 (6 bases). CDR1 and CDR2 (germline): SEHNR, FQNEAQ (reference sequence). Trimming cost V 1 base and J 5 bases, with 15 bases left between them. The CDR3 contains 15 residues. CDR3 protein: CASSLGQGRGHEQYV. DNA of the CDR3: TGTGCCAGCAGCTTAGGCCAGGGCAGGGGCCACGAGCAGTACGTC.

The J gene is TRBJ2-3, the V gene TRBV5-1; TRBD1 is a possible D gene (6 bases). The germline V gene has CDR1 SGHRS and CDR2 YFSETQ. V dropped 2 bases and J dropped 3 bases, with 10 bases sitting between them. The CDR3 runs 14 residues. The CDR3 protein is CASSFGQGTDTQYF. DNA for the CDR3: TGCGCCAGCAGCTTCGGCCAGGGGACAGATACGCAGTATTTT.

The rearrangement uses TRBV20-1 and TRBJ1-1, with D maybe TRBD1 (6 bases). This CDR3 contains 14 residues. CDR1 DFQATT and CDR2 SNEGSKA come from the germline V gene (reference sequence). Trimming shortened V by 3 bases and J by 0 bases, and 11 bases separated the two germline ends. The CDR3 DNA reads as TGCAGTGCTAGTCTCGACAGGCTGAACACTGAAGCTTTCTTT. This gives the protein CSASLDRLNTEAFF.

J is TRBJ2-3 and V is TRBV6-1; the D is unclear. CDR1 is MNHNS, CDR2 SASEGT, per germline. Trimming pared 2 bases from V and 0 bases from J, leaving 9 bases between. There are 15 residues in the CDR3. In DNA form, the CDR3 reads TGTGCCAGCAGTGAATTTCGAACTAGCACAGATACGCAGTATTTT. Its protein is CASSEFRTSTDTQYF.

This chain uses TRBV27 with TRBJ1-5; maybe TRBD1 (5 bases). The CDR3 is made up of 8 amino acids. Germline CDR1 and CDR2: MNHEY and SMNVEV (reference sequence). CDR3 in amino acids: CGRGPQHF. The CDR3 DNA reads TGTGGAAGGGGTCCCCAGCATTTT.

DNA for the CDR3: TGCGCCAGCAGCCAGGGACATGATAGGACTGAAGCTTTCTTT. Translation gives CASSQGHDRTEAFF. The rearrangement joins TRBV5-1 to TRBJ1-1, with D maybe TRBD1 (6 bases). Germline-derived CDR1 and CDR2 are SGHRS and YFSETQ. The CDR3 spans 14 residues. With 4 bases removed from V and 5 bases from J, the gap between germline ends came to 15 bases.